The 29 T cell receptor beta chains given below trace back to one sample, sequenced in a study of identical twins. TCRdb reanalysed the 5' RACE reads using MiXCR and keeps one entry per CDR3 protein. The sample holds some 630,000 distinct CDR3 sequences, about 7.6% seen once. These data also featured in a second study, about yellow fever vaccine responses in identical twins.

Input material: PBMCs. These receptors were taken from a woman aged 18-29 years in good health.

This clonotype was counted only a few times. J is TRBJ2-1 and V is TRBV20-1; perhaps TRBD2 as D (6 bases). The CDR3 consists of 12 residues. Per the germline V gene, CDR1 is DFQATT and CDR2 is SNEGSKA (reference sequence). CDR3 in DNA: TGCAGCGTCGATGGGGGGAACTATGAGCAGTTCTTC. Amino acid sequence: CSVDGGNYEQFF.

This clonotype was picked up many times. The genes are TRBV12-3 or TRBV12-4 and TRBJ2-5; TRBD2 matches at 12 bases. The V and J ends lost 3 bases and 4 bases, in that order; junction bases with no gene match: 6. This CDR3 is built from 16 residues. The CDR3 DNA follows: TGTGCCAGCAGTTTTACTAGCGGGGGGTCCCTAGAGACCCAGTACTTC. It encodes CASSFTSGGSLETQYF.

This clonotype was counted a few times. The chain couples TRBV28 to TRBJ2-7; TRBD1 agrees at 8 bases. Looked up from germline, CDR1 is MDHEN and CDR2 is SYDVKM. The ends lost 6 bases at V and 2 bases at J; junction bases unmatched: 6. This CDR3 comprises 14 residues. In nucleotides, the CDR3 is TGTGCCAGCAGCGACAGGGGAGGAACCTACGAGCAGTACGTC. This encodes CASSDRGGTYEQYV.

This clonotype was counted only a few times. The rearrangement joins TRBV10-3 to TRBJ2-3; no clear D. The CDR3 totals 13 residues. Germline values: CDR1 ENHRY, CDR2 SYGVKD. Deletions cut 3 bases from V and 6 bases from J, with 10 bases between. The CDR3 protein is CAISDIMGDTQYF. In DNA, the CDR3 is TGTGCCATCAGTGATATTATGGGGGATACGCAGTATTTT.

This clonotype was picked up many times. CDR3 sequence: CASSLDLVPVYGYTF. The CDR3 DNA reads TGTGCCAGCAGCTTGGACCTGGTCCCGGTCTATGGCTACACCTTC. The genes are TRBV7-9 and TRBJ1-2, with D unclear. From germline, CDR1 is SEHNR and CDR2 FQNEAQ (reference sequence). The CDR3 is 15 amino acids. Trimming stripped 3 bases from V and 4 bases from J, with 15 bases between. The full variable domain, with the rest looked up from reference TRBV7-9 and TRBJ1-2, is DTGVSQNPRHKITKRGQNVTFRCDPISEHNRLYWYRQTLGQGPEFLTYFQNEAQLEKSRLLSDRFSAERPKGSFSTLEIQRTEQGDSAMYLCASSLDLVPVYGYTFGSGTRLTVV.

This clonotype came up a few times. The CDR3 spells CASSSFGAGFDEQYF. CDR3 DNA sequence: TGTGCCAGCAGCTCCTTCGGCGCGGGGTTCGACGAGCAGTACTTC. The genes are TRBV11-3 and TRBJ2-7, with D maybe TRBD2 (6 bases). V was trimmed by 4 bases and J by 5 bases, leaving 18 bases between them. Germline V gene lookup returns CDR1 SGHNT and CDR2 YENEEA. The CDR3 extends over 15 amino acids.

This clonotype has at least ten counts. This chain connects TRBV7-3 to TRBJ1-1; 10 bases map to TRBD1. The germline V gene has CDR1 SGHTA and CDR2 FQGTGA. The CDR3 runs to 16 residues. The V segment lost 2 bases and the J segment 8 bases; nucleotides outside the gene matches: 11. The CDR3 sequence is CASSLWGQGRPAEAFF. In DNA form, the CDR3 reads TGTGCCAGCAGCTTATGGGGACAGGGGCGACCGGCCGAAGCTTTCTTT. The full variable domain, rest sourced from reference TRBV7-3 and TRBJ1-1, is GAGVSQTPSNKVTEKGKYVELRCDPISGHTALYWYRQSLGQGPEFLIYFQGTGAADDSGLPNDRFFAVRPEGSVSTLKIQRTERGDSAVYLCASSLWGQGRPAEAFFGQGTRLTVV.

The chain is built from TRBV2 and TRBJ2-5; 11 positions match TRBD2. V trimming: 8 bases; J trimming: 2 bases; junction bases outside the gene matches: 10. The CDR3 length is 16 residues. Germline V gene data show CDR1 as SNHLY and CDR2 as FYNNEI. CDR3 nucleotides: TGTGCCAGCGCGAAGACTAGCGGGAAACTTCAAGAGACCCAGTACTTC. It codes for CASAKTSGKLQETQYF.

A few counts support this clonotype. CDR3 protein: CAISVDGTGNTIYF. The DNA of the CDR3 is TGTGCCATCAGTGTGGACGGAACTGGAAACACCATATATTTT. The gene calls are TRBV10-3 and TRBJ1-3; unclear D gene. Germline CDR1 ENHRY, CDR2 SYGVKD. The ends were cut back, 4 bases at V and 2 bases at J, with 9 bases in the middle. This CDR3 region has 14 residues.

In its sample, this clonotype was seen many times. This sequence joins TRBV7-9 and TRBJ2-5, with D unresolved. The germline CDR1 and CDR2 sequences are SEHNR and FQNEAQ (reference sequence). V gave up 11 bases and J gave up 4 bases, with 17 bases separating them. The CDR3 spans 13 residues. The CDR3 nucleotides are TGTGCCGACGAGCTAGATGTTGGAGAGACCCAGTACTTC. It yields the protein CADELDVGETQYF.

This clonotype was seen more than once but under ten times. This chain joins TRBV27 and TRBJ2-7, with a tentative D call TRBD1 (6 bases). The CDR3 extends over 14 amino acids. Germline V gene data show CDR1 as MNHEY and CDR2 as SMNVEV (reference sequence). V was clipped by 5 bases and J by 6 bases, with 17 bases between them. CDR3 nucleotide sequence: TGTGCCAGCAGTAGGCGGGCAGGGGTCGGCGAGCAGTACGTC. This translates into CASSRRAGVGEQYV.

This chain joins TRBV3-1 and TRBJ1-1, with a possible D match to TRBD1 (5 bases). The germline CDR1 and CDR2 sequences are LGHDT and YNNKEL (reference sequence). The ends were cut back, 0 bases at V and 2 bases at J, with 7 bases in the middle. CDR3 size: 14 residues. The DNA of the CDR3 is TGTGCCAGCAGCCAAGAGACAGCCAACACTGAAGCTTTCTTT. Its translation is CASSQETANTEAFF. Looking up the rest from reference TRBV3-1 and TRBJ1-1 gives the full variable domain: DTAVSQTPKYLVTQMGNDKSIKCEQNLGHDTMYWYKQDSKKFLKIMFSYNNKELIINETVPNRFSPKSPDKAHLNLHINSLELGDSAVYFCASSQETANTEAFFGQGTRLTVV.

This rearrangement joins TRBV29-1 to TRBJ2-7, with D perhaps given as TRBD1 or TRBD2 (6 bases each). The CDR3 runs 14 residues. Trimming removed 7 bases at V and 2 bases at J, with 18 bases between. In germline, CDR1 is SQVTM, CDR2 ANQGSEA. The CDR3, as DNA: TGCAGCGCAGAGAGGGGGGATTCTACCTACGAGCAGTACTTC. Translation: CSAERGDSTYEQYF.

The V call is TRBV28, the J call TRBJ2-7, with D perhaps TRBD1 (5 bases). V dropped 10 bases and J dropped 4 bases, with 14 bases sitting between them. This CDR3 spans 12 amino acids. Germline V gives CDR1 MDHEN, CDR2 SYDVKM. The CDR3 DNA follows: TGTGCCACCCAAGACAGTATTTACGAGCAGTACTTC. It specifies CATQDSIYEQYF.

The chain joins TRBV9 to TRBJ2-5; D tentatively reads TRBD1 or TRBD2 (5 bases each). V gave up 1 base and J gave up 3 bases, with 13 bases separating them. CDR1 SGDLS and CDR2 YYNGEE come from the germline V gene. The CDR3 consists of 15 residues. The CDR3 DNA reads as TGTGCCAGCAGCGTATCCGGGACGGCCAAAGAGACCCAGTACTTC. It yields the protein CASSVSGTAKETQYF.

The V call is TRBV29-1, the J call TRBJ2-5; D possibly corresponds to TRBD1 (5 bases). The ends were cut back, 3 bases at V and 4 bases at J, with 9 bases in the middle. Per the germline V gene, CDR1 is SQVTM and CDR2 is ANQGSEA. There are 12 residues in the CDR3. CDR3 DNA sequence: TGCAGCGTTGATAAGGGGTTAGAGACCCAGTACTTC. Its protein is CSVDKGLETQYF.

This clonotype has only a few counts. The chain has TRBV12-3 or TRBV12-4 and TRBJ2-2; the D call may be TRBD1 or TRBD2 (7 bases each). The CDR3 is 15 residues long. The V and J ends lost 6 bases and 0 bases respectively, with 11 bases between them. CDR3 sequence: CASRQGGTNTGELFF. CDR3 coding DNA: TGTGCCAGCAGGCAGGGGGGGACGAACACCGGGGAGCTGTTTTTT.

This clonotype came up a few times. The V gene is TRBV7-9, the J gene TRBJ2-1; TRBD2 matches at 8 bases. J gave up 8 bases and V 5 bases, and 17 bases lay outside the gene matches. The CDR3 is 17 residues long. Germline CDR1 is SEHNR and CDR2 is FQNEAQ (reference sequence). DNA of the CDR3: TGTGCCAGCAGCCCTCTGGGAAGCGGGGGATTTGGGGATGAGCAGTTCTTC. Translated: CASSPLGSGGFGDEQFF.

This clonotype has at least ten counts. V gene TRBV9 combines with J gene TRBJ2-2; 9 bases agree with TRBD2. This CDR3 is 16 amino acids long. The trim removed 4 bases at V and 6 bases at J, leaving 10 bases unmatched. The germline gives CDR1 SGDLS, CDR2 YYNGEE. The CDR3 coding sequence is TGTGCCAGCAGCCCACGGCTAGCGGGAAGAGCCGGGGAGCTGTTTTTT. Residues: CASSPRLAGRAGELFF.

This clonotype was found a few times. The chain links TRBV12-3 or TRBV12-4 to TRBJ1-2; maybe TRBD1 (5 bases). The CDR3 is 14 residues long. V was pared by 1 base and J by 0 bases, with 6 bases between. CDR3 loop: CASSLGGTNYGYTF. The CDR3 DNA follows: TGTGCCAGCAGTTTAGGGGGGACTAACTATGGCTACACCTTC.

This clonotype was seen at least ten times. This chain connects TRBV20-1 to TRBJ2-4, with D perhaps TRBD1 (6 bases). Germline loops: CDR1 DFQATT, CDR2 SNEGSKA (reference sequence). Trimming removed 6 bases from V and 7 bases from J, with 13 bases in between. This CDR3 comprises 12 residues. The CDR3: CSARGLRNIQYF. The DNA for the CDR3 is TGCAGTGCCAGGGGTTTGCGGAACATTCAGTACTTC.

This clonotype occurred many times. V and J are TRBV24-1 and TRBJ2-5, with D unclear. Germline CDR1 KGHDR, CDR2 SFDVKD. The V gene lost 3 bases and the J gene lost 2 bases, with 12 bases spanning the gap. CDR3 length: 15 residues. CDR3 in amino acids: CATSDNGSGQETQYF. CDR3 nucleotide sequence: TGTGCCACCAGTGATAATGGTTCAGGACAAGAGACCCAGTACTTC.

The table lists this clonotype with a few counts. This CDR3 reads CASSSGGGVTEAFF. DNA for the CDR3: TGTGCCAGCAGCTCGGGAGGCGGGGTGACTGAAGCTTTCTTT. This rearrangement joins TRBV12-3 or TRBV12-4 to TRBJ1-1; D gene unclear. V gave up 6 bases and J gave up 5 bases, with 16 bases separating them. The CDR3 totals 14 residues.

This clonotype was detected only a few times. In DNA, the CDR3 is TGCAGCGTTGAGTGGGGCCCAGATACGCAGTATTTT. It encodes CSVEWGPDTQYF. V is TRBV29-1 and J is TRBJ2-3, with D maybe TRBD1 (5 bases). The CDR3 has 12 amino acids. Germline V gene sequence: CDR1 SQVTM, CDR2 ANQGSEA. V was clipped by 3 bases and J by 4 bases, with 8 bases between them.

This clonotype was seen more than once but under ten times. Written as DNA, the CDR3 is TGTGCCAGCAGTTACTCGCGGGTCAGCTGGGGCGCCTACAATGAGCAGTTCTTC. Translating it yields CASSYSRVSWGAYNEQFF. The rearrangement uses TRBV6-5 and TRBJ2-1, with D tentatively TRBD1 or TRBD2 (5 bases each). This CDR3 has 18 residues. Trimming took off 0 bases at V and 2 bases at J, with 17 bases between the two ends. The V gene's germline CDR1 is MNHEY and CDR2 SVGAGI.

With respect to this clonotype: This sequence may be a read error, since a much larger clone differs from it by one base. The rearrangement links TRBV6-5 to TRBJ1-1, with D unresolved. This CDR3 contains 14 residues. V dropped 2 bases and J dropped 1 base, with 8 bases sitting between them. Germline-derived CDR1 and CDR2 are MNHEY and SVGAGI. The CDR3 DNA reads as TGTGCCAGCAGTTACCAGTGTGGGAACACTGAAGCTTTCTTT. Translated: CASSYQCGNTEAFF.

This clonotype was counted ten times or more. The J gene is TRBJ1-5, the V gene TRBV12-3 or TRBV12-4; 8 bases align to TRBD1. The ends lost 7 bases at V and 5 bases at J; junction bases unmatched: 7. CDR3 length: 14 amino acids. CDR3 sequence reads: CASKPPGGHQPQHF. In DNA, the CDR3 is TGTGCCAGCAAACCTCCAGGGGGCCATCAGCCCCAGCATTTT.

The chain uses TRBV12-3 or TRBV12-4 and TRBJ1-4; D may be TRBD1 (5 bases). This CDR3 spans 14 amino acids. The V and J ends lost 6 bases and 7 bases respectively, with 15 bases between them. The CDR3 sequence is CASSPQGFVEKLFF. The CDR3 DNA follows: TGTGCCAGCAGCCCCCAGGGCTTTGTTGAAAAACTGTTTTTT.

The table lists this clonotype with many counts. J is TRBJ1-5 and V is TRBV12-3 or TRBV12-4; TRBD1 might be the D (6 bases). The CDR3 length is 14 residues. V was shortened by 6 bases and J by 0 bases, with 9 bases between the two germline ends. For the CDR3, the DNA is TGTGCCAGCAGCAGGGGTTATAGCAATCAGCCCCAGCATTTT. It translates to CASSRGYSNQPQHF.